This TCR beta chain originates from a study of blood T cell repertoires in COVID-19. In the study overall: Spain, Italy and the United States supplied samples that represented acute and convalescent COVID-19.

This CDR3 is 13 amino acids long. CDR1 is LNHDA and CDR2 is SQIVND in the germline V gene (reference sequence). The junction had 4 bases not matched to a gene; V was cut back by 5 bases and J by 7 bases. Here immunoSEQ multiplex PCR was the method, and the copy in TCRdb shows in-frame clones only, minus some. The table includes some 110,000 clones, under 90% detected once. The TCR was taken from a woman aged 70 to 79 with acute or convalescent COVID-19. The chain employs TRBV19 and TRBJ2-2; TRBD1 agrees at 7 bases. Material: peripheral blood. This CDR3 reads CASSFQGVGELFF. Here the CDR3 DNA reads TGTGCCAGTAGTTTCCAGGGGGTCGGGGAGCTGTTTTTT.